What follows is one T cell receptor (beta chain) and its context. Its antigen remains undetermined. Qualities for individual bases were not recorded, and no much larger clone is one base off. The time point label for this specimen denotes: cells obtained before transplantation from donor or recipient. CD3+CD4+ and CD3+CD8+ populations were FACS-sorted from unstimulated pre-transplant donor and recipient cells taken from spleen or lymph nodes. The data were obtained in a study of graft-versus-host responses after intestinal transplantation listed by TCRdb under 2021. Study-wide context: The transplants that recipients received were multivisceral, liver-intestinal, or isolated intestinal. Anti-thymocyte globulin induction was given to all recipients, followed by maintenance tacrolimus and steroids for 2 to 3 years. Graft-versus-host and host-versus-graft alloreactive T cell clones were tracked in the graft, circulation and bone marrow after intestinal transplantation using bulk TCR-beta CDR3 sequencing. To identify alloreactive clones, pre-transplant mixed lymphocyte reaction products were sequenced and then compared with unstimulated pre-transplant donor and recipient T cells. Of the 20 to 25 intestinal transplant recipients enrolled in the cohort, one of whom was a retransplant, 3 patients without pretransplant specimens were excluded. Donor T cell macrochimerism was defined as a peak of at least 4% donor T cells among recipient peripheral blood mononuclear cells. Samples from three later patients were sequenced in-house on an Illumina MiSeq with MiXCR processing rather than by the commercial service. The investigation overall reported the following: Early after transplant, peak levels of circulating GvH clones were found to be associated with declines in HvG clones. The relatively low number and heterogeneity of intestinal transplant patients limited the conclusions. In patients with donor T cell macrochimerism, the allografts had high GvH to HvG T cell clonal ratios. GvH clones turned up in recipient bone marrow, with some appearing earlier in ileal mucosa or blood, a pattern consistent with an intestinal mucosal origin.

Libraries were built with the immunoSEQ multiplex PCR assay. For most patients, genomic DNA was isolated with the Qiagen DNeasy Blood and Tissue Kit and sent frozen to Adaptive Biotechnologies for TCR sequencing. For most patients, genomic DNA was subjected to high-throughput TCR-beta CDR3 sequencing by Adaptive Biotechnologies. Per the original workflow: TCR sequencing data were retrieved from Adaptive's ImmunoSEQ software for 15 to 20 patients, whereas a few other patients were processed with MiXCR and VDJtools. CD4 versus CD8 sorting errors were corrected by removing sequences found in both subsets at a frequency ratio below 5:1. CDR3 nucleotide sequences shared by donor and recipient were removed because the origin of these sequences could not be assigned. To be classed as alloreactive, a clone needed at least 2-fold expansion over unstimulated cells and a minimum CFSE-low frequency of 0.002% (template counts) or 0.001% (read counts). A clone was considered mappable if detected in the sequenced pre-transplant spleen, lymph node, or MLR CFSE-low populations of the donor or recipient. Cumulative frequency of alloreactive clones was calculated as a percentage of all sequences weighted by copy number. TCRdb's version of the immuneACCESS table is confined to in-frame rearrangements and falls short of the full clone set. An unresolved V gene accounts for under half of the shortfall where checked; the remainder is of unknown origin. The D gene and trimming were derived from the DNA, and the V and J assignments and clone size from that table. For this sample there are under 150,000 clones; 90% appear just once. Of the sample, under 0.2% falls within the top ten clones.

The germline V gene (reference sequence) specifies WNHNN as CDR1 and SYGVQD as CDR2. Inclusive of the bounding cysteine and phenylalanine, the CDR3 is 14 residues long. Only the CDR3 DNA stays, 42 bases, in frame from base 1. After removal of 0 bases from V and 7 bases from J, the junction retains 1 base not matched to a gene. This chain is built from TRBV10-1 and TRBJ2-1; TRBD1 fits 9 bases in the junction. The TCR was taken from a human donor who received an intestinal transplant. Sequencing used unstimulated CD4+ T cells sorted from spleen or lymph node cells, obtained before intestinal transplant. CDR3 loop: CASSESGQGNEQFF. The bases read TGCGCCAGCAGTGAGTCTGGACAGGGGAATGAGCAGTTCTTC.